These 4 T cell receptor beta chains were sequenced from one sample in a study of Graves' ophthalmopathy and Graves' hyperthyroidism (dated by TCRdb to the late 2010s). The sequencer listed for this sample is Illumina HiSeq 2000. TCR beta CDR3 regions were amplified from RNA transcripts for repertoire sequencing. HTBI primers and the Qiagen OneStep RT-PCR kit were used in a first-round RT-PCR, which was followed by a second-round multiplex PCR, size selection and purification. Using fastp at Q25 and MiXCR, TCRdb reprocessed the public reads and kept productive beta chains. Entries are consolidated by CDR3 protein sequence, retaining the most common genes and DNA. This sample holds tens of thousands of distinct CDR3 sequences; roughly half were observed only once. The ten largest account for 4.7% of the sample. The sequenced sample consisted of peripheral blood. Source of these receptors: an adult woman with Graves' ophthalmopathy.

V gene TRBV7-2 combines with J gene TRBJ2-1, with 8 bases fitting TRBD1. Trimming removed 5 bases from V and 10 bases from J; junction bases left unmatched: 7. This CDR3 spans 13 amino acids. CDR1 and CDR2 from the germline V gene are SGHTA and FQGNSA. The CDR3 spells CASSPRGRGEQFF. CDR3 DNA sequence: TGTGCCAGCAGCCCCAGGGGGCGAGGGGAGCAGTTCTTC.

There are many counts of this clonotype. The CDR3, as DNA: TGTGCCAGCAGCGAAGAATCCGGGGGAAATTACGAGCAGTACTTC. It is translated as CASSEESGGNYEQYF. The J gene is TRBJ2-7, the V gene TRBV7-2, with D perhaps TRBD2 (6 bases). Germline CDR1 SGHTA, CDR2 FQGNSA. Trimming pared 5 bases from V and 4 bases from J, leaving 18 bases between. The CDR3 totals 15 residues.

This clonotype was observed many times. The rearrangement joins TRBV6-5 to TRBJ1-1; a weak D match, TRBD1 (6 bases). Trimming removed 7 bases from V and 1 base from J, with 13 bases in between. The CDR3 is 14 residues long. CDR1 is MNHEY and CDR2 is SVGAGI in the germline V gene. CDR3 amino acids: CASINRVTNTEAFF. CDR3 sequence (DNA): TGTGCCAGCATAAACAGGGTGACGAACACTGAAGCTTTCTTT.

The table lists this clonotype with many counts. The chain links TRBV7-2 to TRBJ2-7, with a weak D call TRBD2 (5 bases). This CDR3 region has 14 residues. Germline-derived CDR1 and CDR2 are SGHTA and FQGNSA. Trimming left V 1 base short and J 3 bases short, with 10 bases between. CDR3 loop: CASSLGPGNYEQYF. The DNA of the CDR3 is TGTGCCAGCAGCTTAGGGCCCGGGAACTACGAGCAGTACTTC.